Following are 18 T cell receptor beta chains from one sample sequenced in a study of brain T cells in children with intractable seizures (dated by TCRdb to about 2021). The time point label, read with the paper, signifies: resected brain tissue, or blood drawn just prior to surgery. The library relied on the immunoSEQ multiplex PCR assay. This is the immuneACCESS table as TCRdb keeps it, with only in-frame sequences that have V and J called. A part of the clones is gone; compared with another copy, unresolved V genes explain less than half, and the rest is unexplained. The sample table records fewer than 25,000 clones; around 94% of these occur just once. In total, the top ten clones hold under 7.5% of the sample. Sequencing used peripheral blood, obtained at surgery. The receptors were gathered from a boy aged 5 to 17 with focal cortical dysplasia and intractable seizures.

The V gene is TRBV19, the J gene TRBJ1-4; maybe TRBD1 (5 bases). Trimming removed 7 bases from V and 8 bases from J, with 23 bases in between. CDR3 size: 16 residues. Germline CDR1 is LNHDA and CDR2 is SQIVND (reference sequence). CDR3 region: CASTHRWGGEGEKLFF. The DNA of the CDR3 is TGTGCCAGTACCCATCGATGGGGCGGTGAAGGCGAAAAACTGTTTTTT.

The chain employs TRBV5-1 and TRBJ1-2, with TRBD1 identical over 8 bases. The CDR3 has 14 residues. The ends lost 0 bases at V and 4 bases at J; junction bases unmatched: 2. Germline V gene lookup returns CDR1 SGHRS and CDR2 YFSETQ. CDR3 coding DNA: TGCGCCAGCAGCTTGGGGGGACAGGCCTATGGCTACACCTTC. Amino acid sequence: CASSLGGQAYGYTF.

This chain uses TRBV5-1 with TRBJ2-3; 7 bases match TRBD2. Germline CDR1 is SGHRS and CDR2 is YFSETQ. The CDR3 has 19 amino acids. Trimming took 3 bases from V and 0 from J; bases not matched to a gene: 16. CDR3 bases: TGCGCCAGCAGCTCCAGATTTGCCCTTCTAGCGGAGAGCACAGATACGCAGTATTTT. Protein product: CASSSRFALLAESTDTQYF.

V and J are TRBV21-1 and TRBJ2-7. TRBV21-1 is reported as a pseudogene. This CDR3 has 17 amino acids. CDR3 loop: CASRTHHRDLPLLEQYV. For the CDR3, the DNA is TGTGCCAGCAGAACGCACCATCGGGACCTCCCCCTCCTCGAGCAGTACGTC.

This chain joins TRBV5-6 and TRBJ1-1; the D is unclear. Deletions cut 4 bases from V and 3 bases from J, with 7 bases between. The CDR3 extends over 12 amino acids. The germline gives CDR1 SGHDT, CDR2 YYEEEE. CDR3 loop: CASSPGYTEAFF. The DNA of the CDR3 is TGTGCCAGCAGCCCGGGGTACACTGAAGCTTTCTTT.

This chain connects TRBV9 to TRBJ1-6, with D uncertain. With 8 bases removed from V and 5 bases from J, the gap between germline ends came to 11 bases. The germline V gene encodes CDR1 SGDLS and CDR2 YYNGEE. CDR3 length: 13 amino acids. In nucleotides, the CDR3 is TGTGCCAGGGTGTGCGGAGATAATTCACCCCTCCACTTT. Encoded protein: CARVCGDNSPLHF.

This clone was seen only a few times. The chain combines TRBV11-2 with TRBJ2-5; 7 bases match TRBD1. The CDR3 runs to 15 residues. V dropped 1 base and J dropped 3; count of bases not matched to a gene: 5. Germline CDR1 and CDR2: SGHAT and FQNNGV. The CDR3, as DNA: TGTGCCAGCAGCTTAGGTGACAGGGACAAAGAGACCCAGTACTTC. This translates into CASSLGDRDKETQYF.

CDR3 DNA: TGTGCCAGCTCACCCGGCCGGGAGTCCAATGAGCAGTTCTTC. The encoded protein is CASSPGRESNEQFF. This chain uses TRBV18 with TRBJ2-1; D may be TRBD2 (6 bases). CDR3 size: 14 residues. Germline loops: CDR1 KGHSH, CDR2 LQKENI. V was cut by 3 bases and J by 6 bases, with 12 bases left in between.

The chain is built from TRBV6-5 and TRBJ2-1, with TRBD2 identical over 8 bases. The CDR3 sequence is 15 residues long. CDR1 MNHEY and CDR2 SVGAGI come from the germline V gene. The junction had 10 bases not matched to a gene; V was cut back by 6 bases and J by 6 bases. CDR3 sequence: CASSVISGGPNEQFF. CDR3 nucleotide sequence: TGTGCCAGCAGCGTAATATCGGGAGGGCCCAATGAGCAGTTCTTC.

The chain employs TRBV6-6 and TRBJ2-1; 9 positions match TRBD2. Germline values: CDR1 MNHNY, CDR2 SVGAGI (reference sequence). The J segment lost 4 bases and the V segment lost 3 bases, leaving 4 bases of the junction unmatched. CDR3 length equals 15 residues. CDR3 in amino acids: CASSYPAGGYNEQFF. The CDR3 nucleotides read TGTGCCAGCAGTTATCCGGCGGGAGGGTACAATGAGCAGTTCTTC.

The V gene is TRBV2, the J gene TRBJ1-2; 8 nucleotides align to TRBD1. The CDR3 totals 15 residues. The V and J ends lost 0 bases and 7 bases, in that order; junction bases with no gene match: 7. The germline V gene has CDR1 SNHLY and CDR2 FYNNEI. CDR3 loop: CASSEAPGGAFGYTF. CDR3 in DNA: TGTGCCAGCAGTGAAGCGCCAGGGGGCGCCTTTGGCTACACCTTC.

The J gene is TRBJ2-1, the V gene TRBV12-3 or TRBV12-4, with 8 bases lining up with TRBD2. This CDR3 contains 12 residues. The V and J ends lost 4 bases and 8 bases, in that order; junction bases with no gene match: 1. Written as DNA, the CDR3 is TGTGCCAGCAGTTCGGGACTAGATGAGCAGTTCTTC. It yields the protein CASSSGLDEQFF.

In nucleotides, the CDR3 is TGTGCCAGCAGCCCCGGTCCCGGGGACGAGCAGTACTTC. Translated, it gives CASSPGPGDEQYF. The chain joins TRBV12-3 or TRBV12-4 to TRBJ2-7; D perhaps matches TRBD2 (5 bases). The CDR3 consists of 13 residues. The V end was cut by 6 bases, the J end by 5 bases, with 14 bases between.

The rearrangement links TRBV6-5 to TRBJ1-6, with a weak D call TRBD1 (5 bases). This CDR3 is built from 15 residues. The V and J ends lost 7 bases and 4 bases respectively, with 14 bases between them. From germline, CDR1 is MNHEY and CDR2 SVGAGI. The CDR3 region is CASTRGDPYNSPLHF. In DNA, the CDR3 is TGTGCCAGCACGCGGGGGGACCCTTATAATTCACCCCTCCACTTT.

The gene calls are TRBV3-1 (or the pseudogene TRBV3-2) and TRBJ2-3; no clear D gene. The CDR3 length is 14 residues. The V end was cut by 1 base, the J end by 0 bases, with 5 bases between. Germline V gene sequence: CDR1 LGHDT, CDR2 YNNKEL (reference sequence). CDR3 sequence: CASSQGYSTDTQYF. The CDR3 region has the DNA TGTGCCAGCAGCCAAGGTTATAGCACAGATACGCAGTATTTT.

The chain carries TRBV6-4 and TRBJ2-3; D is unclear. The ends were cut back, 2 bases at V and 3 bases at J, with 6 bases in the middle. This CDR3 has 13 amino acids. Looked up from germline, CDR1 is MRHNA and CDR2 is SNTAGT. The CDR3 bases are TGTGCCAGCAGTGACACGGAGACAGATACGCAGTATTTT. Encoded protein: CASSDTETDTQYF.

This clone showed up just once. This chain joins TRBV18 and TRBJ2-2; TRBD2 matches at 15 bases. The V gene's germline CDR1 is KGHSH and CDR2 LQKENI. The length of the CDR3 is 17 residues. Trimming at V came to 8 bases and at J to 0 bases, leaving 4 bases not matched to a gene. DNA of the CDR3: TGTGCCAGCGGGACTAGCGGGGGGTCCGCGAACACCGGGGAGCTGTTTTTT. Encoded protein: CASGTSGGSANTGELFF.

The CDR3 DNA sequence: TGTGCCAGCAGTCAGCCGGGGAACACTGAAGCTTTCTTT. Protein product: CASSQPGNTEAFF. The chain uses TRBV6-5 and TRBJ1-1; D unresolved. With 5 bases removed from V and 1 base from J, the gap between germline ends came to 8 bases. Germline V lookup: CDR1 MNHEY, CDR2 SVGAGI. This CDR3 is 13 amino acids long.